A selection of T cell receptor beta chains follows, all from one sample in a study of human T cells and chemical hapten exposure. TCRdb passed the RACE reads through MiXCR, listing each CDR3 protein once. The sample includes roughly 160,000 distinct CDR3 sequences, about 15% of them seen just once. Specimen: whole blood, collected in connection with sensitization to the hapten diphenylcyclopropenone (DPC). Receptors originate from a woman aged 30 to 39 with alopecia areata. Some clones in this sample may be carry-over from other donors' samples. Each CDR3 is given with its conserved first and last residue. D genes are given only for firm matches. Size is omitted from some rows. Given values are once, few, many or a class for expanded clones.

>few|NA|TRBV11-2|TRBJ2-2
TGTGCCCTCGTAACGGCTAACACCGGGGAGCTGTTTTTT
CALVTANTGELFF
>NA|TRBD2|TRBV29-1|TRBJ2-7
TGCAGCGTTGAAGTTGTAGCGGGAGCGCGGGAGCTGTACTTC
CSVEVVAGARELYF
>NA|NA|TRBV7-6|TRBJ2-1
TGTGCCAGCAGCTTAACCTATAGTGGTAATGAGCAGTTCTTC
CASSLTYSGNEQFF
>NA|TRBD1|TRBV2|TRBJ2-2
TGTGCCAGCAGTGGCCGGGACAGAAACACCGGGGAGCTGTTTTTT
CASSGRDRNTGELFF
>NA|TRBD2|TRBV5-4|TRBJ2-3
TGTGCCAGCAGCCCGGGACTAGCCCCAGATACGCAGTATTTT
CASSPGLAPDTQYF
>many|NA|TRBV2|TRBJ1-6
TGTGCCAGCAGAACAGTGGTTTCACCCCTCCACTTT
CASRTVVSPLHF
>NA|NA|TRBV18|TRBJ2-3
TGTGCCAGCTCACCAAAGGCAGCCCCTAGCACAGATACGCAGTATTTT
CASSPKAAPSTDTQYF
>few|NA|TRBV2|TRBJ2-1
TGTGCCAGCAGTGCTAGTCAGGGCGGCAATGAGCAGTTCTTC
CASSASQGGNEQFF
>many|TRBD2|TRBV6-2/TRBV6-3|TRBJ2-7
TGTGCCAGCAGTGATATAGCGGGAGGGTACTACGAGCAGTACTTC
CASSDIAGGYYEQYF
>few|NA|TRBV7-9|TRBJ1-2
TGTGCCAGCTGGCAGGGGAACTATGGCTACACCTTC
CASWQGNYGYTF
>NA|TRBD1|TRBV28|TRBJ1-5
TGTGCCAGCAGCGCCAGGACAGGCTATAGCAATCAGCCCCAGCATTTT
CASSARTGYSNQPQHF
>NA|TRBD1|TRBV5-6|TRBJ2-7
TGTGCCAGCAGCTTGGGAGGGTTTTGGACAGGGACCTACGAGCAGTACTTC
CASSLGGFWTGTYEQYF
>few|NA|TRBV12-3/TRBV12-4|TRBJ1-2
TGTGCCAGCAGTTTAAGTAGAACAGGGAGGAACTATGGCTACACCTTC
CASSLSRTGRNYGYTF
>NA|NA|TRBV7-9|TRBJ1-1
TGTGCCAGCACCCTAACCGGAGGTCTGGGGACTGAAGCTTTCTTT
CASTLTGGLGTEAFF
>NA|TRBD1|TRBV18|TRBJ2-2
TGTGCCAGCTCATCAATTACCGGGACAGGGAACACCGGGGAGCTGTTTTTT
CASSSITGTGNTGELFF
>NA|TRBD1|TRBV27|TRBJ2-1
TGTGCCAGCAGTTTCCTAGGACAGGGAAACTCCTACAATGAGCAGTTCTTC
CASSFLGQGNSYNEQFF
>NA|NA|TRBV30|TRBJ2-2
TGTGCCTGGAGGGGACTGGGCAACACCGGGGAGCTGTTTTTT
CAWRGLGNTGELFF
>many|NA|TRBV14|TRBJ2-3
TGTGCCAGCAGCCCGCATAACGGGGCTAGTATCTTCACAGATACGCAGTATTTT
CASSPHNGASIFTDTQYF
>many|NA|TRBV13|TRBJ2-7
TGTGCCAGCAGCTTAGGACTTACCTACGAGCAGTACTTC
CASSLGLTYEQYF
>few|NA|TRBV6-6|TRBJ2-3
TGTGCCAGCAGTCTGCCTAGCGACACAGATACGCAGTATTTT
CASSLPSDTDTQYF
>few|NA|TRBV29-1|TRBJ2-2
TGCAGCGTTGGACAGATTAACACCGGGGAGCTGTTTTTT
CSVGQINTGELFF
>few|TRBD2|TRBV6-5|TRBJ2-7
TGTGCCAGCAGTTCGGCCGGGACTAGCGGGAGCTACGAGCAGTACTTC
CASSSAGTSGSYEQYF
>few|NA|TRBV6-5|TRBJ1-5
TGTGCCAGCAGCCCGGACCCAGGGATCGGCAATCAGCCCCAGCATTTT
CASSPDPGIGNQPQHF
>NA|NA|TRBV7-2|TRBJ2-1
TGTGCCAGCAGCTTGGGCTTTTCCTCCTACAATGAGCAGTTCTTC
CASSLGFSSYNEQFF
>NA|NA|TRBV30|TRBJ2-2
TGTGCCTGGAGCGAACCTGGACAGACCACCGGGGAGCTGTTTTTT
CAWSEPGQTTGELFF
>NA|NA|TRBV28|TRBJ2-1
TGTGCCAGCACCTCTTCCCTTGACAATGAGCAGTTCTTC
CASTSSLDNEQFF
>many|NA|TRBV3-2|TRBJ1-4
TGTGCCAGCAGCCAATTCTGGGAACAGGTTCCGTTTTTT
CASSQFWEQVPFF
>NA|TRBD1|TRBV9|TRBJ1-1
TGTGCCAGCAGCGTAGAAGGCAGGGGGTCCACTGAAGCTTTCTTT
CASSVEGRGSTEAFF
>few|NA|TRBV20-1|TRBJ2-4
TGCAGTGCCAATTCTCAACTAGCCAAAAACATTCAGTACTTC
CSANSQLAKNIQYF
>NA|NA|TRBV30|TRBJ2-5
TGTGCCTGGAGTGTGGCTGGGGGTGAGACCCAGTACTTC
CAWSVAGGETQYF
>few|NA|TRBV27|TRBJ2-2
TGTGCCAGCAGATTAGGACGGACCGGGGAGCTGTTTTTT
CASRLGRTGELFF
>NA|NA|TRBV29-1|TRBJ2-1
TGCAGCGTTGCTCGTATCACTAACAATGAGCAGTTCTTC
CSVARITNNEQFF
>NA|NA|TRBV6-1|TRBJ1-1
TGTGCCAGCATGACCACAGTAAGCATGAACACTGAAGCTTTCTTT
CASMTTVSMNTEAFF
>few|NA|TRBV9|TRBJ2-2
TGTGCCAGCAGCGTATCAACAGCTAACACCGGGGAGCTGTTTTTT
CASSVSTANTGELFF
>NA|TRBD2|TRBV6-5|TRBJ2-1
TGTGCCAGCAGTACCCTCCGGACTAGCGGGTCCTACAATGAGCAGTTCTTC
CASSTLRTSGSYNEQFF
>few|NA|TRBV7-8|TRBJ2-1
TGTGCCAGCAGCCAACTCCTGCTCTCCTACAATGAGCAGTTCTTC
CASSQLLLSYNEQFF
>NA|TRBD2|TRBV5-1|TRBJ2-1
TGCGCCAGCAGCCAACTAGCGGGAGGGAACAATGAGCAGTTCTTC
CASSQLAGGNNEQFF
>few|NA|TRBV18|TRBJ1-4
TGTGCCAGCTCACCACCTGCAACTAATGAAAAACTGTTTTTT
CASSPPATNEKLFF
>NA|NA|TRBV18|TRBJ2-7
TGTGCCAGCTCACCCTTGAGCTCCTACGAGCAGTACTTC
CASSPLSSYEQYF
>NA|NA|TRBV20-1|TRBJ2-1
TGCAGTGCTAGAGGGGAGGTTGAGCAGTTCTTC
CSARGEVEQFF
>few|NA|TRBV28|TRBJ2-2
TGTGCCAGCAGGACCTTAAACACCGGGGAGCTGTTTTTT
CASRTLNTGELFF
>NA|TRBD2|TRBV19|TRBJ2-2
TGTGCCAGTAGTTCTCAGGCTAGCGGGGACACCGGGGAGCTGTTTTTT
CASSSQASGDTGELFF
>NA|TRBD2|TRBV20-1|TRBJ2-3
TGCAGTGCTAGACTAGCGGGACCCACAGATACGCAGTATTTT
CSARLAGPTDTQYF